This T cell receptor (beta chain) originates from a study of blood T cell repertoires in COVID-19. Across the study: Donors in the United States, Italy and Spain gave samples during acute or convalescent COVID-19. PBMCs, B-cell-depleted T cells, or T cells provided the cDNA or gDNA that made up the material.

Authors' processing steps: It was from reference gene primer amplification that nucleated cell counts were estimated. The method was immunoSEQ multiplex PCR; TCRdb's version includes in-frame clones alone and lacks a portion of them. That table furnishes V, J and clone size, whereas the DNA furnished D and trimming. The sample records about 130,000 clones, roughly 88% being singletons. Specimen: peripheral blood. The clonotype comes from a woman of 80 years or more with acute or convalescent COVID-19.

The CDR3 nucleotides read TGTGCCAGTAGGCGGGGGGGCGTGGTGGTCAATGAGCAGTTCTTC. Encoded protein: CASRRGGVVVNEQFF. V and J are TRBV19 and TRBJ2-1; 9 nucleotides agree with TRBD2. V lost 6 bases, J lost 6 bases, and 9 bases stayed unmatched. The CDR3 is 15 amino acids. Germline V CDR1 and CDR2: LNHDA, SQIVND (reference sequence).